The clone carrying this TCR beta chain was counted ten times or more. This entry is derived from a study of Graves' ophthalmopathy and Graves' hyperthyroidism. V lost 2 bases and J 2 bases, leaving 13 bases between the germline ends. The CDR3 consists of 15 residues. Per the germline V gene, CDR1 is SGDLS and CDR2 is YYNGEE. Investigators amplified TCR beta CDR3 regions from RNA transcripts. HTBI primers were employed in first-round RT-PCR, then a second-round multiplex PCR followed. TCRdb fed the multiplex PCR reads into MiXCR, producing one record per CDR3 protein. The sample records roughly 1.1 million distinct CDR3 sequences, 35% to 45% being singletons. Newly diagnosed hyperthyroidism donors, aged 18 to 65, duration under 2 months. A diagnosis was made from clinical symptoms together with serum thyroxine, TRAb, thyroid ultrasound and orbital computed tomography.

This clonotype was obtained from an adult man with Graves' hyperthyroidism. Sequencing used peripheral blood or thyroid tissue (not recorded which). The chain has TRBV9 and TRBJ1-1; weak D call: TRBD1 (6 bases). The CDR3, as DNA: TGTGCCAGCAGCGTTTCTTCGGGGACAAACACTGAAGCTTTCTTT. Translating it yields CASSVSSGTNTEAFF.